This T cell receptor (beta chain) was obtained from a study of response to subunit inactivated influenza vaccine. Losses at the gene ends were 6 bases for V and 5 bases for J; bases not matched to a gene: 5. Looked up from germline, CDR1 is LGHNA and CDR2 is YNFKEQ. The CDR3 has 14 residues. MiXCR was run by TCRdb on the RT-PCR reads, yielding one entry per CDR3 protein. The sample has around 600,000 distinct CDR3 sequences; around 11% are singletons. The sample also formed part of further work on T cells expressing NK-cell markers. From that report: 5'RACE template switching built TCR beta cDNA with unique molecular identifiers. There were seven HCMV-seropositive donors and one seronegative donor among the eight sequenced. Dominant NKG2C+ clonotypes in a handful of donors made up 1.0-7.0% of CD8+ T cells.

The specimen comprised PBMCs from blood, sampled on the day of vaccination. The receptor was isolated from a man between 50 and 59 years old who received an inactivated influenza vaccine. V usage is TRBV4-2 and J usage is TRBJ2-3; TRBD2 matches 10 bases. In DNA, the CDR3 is TGTGCCAGCAGGGTGAGCGGGGGGGAAGATACGCAGTATTTT. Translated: CASRVSGGEDTQYF.